This T cell receptor beta chain was recorded in a study of OX40 agonist ivuxolimab in advanced cancers. Only in-frame clones appear in the TCRdb table, and some are missing; sequencing was by immunoSEQ multiplex PCR. This repertoire shows about 31,000 clones, about four fifths found once; its top ten account for about 20%. Blood specimens came from baseline, cycle 4 day 1, and cycle 7 day 1. Study-wide results and limits: CD4+ T cells averaged fewer expanded clones than CD8+ T cells. CD4+ and CD8+ T cells in blood underwent clonal expansion by week 6 at 0.1 to 3.0 mg/kg. The antigens recognized by the expanded peripheral T cells, that is their antigen specificity, were not determined.

Regarding this clone: Its matching antigen is unknown.

CDR1 is SGHRS, CDR2 YFSETQ, per germline. This CDR3 contains 14 residues. Germline trimming cut 4 bases from V and 7 bases from J; bases unmatched to any gene: 11. The clonotype comes from an adult with an advanced solid tumor such as melanoma, head and neck, liver or kidney cancer. Specimen: CD4+ or CD8+ T cells sorted from blood, collected in a trial of the OX40 agonist ivuxolimab. This sequence joins TRBV5-1 and TRBJ2-7; TRBD1 matches at 7 bases. The CDR3 loop is CASSEWTGTGEQYF. Here the CDR3 DNA reads TGCGCCAGCAGCGAATGGACAGGAACGGGTGAGCAGTACTTC.